This T cell receptor beta chain emerged from a study of tumor and adjacent non-tumor tissue in lung cancer. Study observations and caveats: Shorter survival was associated with higher TCR diversity in tumors. Normal lung showed higher cumulative top 100 clone frequency than tumor.

In the case of this clonotype: Its antigen is unidentified. Mismatch with germline at one junction end may stem from a read error.

Germline lookup yields CDR1 SQVTM and CDR2 ANQGSEA. This CDR3 is built from 15 residues. No cell sorting was done before RNA was extracted from the tissue. This non-tumor lung sample came from over 3 cm beyond the tumor edge. Donors were chemotherapy-naive, newly diagnosed lung cancer surgical patients in China, August–late 2014. TCRbeta libraries were built with three rounds of nested PCR, modified from ARM-PCR. TCRdb ran MiXCR on the multiplex PCR reads and lists one entry per CDR3 protein. The sample records 60,000 to 80,000 distinct CDR3 sequences, approximately 68% being singletons. Sequenced material: distant non-tumor lung tissue. This TCR derives from a woman in her fifties or sixties with non-small cell lung cancer. The rearrangement links TRBV29-1 to TRBJ2-3; 7 bases are a match to TRBD1. The chain's CDR3 is CSVDRIQGYTDTRYF. The CDR3 DNA follows: TGCAGCGTTGACCGCATACAGGGGTACACAGATACGCGGTATTTT.